The 16 T cell receptor beta chains reported below all come from one sample, sequenced in a study of sequential checkpoint blockade in melanoma. Assay: immunoSEQ multiplex PCR; the TCRdb copy retains only in-frame clones and omits some. The repertoire holds 26,000 or so clones, with roughly nine tenths as singletons. Indicated treatment: randomized to nivolumab then ipilimumab (arm A) or the reverse (arm B). The specimen was CD8+ T cells sorted from blood (inferred from file names), collected from a patient given nivolumab and ipilimumab in sequence. The receptors come from a human donor with melanoma.

This chain uses TRBV9 with TRBJ2-1; TRBD2 matches at 8 bases. The junction had 9 bases not matched to a gene; V was cut back by 4 bases and J by 3 bases. The CDR3 totals 16 residues. CDR1 SGDLS and CDR2 YYNGEE come from the germline V gene. The CDR3 spells CASSPFGRGDYNEQFF. DNA of the CDR3: TGTGCCAGCAGCCCCTTTGGGCGGGGGGACTACAATGAGCAGTTCTTC. The full variable domain, completed using reference TRBV9 and TRBJ2-1, is DSGVTQTPKHLITATGQRVTLRCSPRSGDLSVYWYQQSLDQGLQFLIQYYNGEERAKGNILERFSAQQFPDLHSELNLSSLELGDSALYFCASSPFGRGDYNEQFFGPGTRLTVL.

This clone appeared once. J is TRBJ2-3 and V is TRBV6-5; a weak D match, TRBD1 (5 bases). Germline lookup yields CDR1 MNHEY and CDR2 SVGAGI. V was trimmed by 1 base and J by 2 bases, leaving 10 bases between them. CDR3 length: 15 residues. The CDR3 DNA reads as TGTGCCAGCAGTTACTGGGCAGGGTCCACAGATACGCAGTATTTT. Amino acid sequence: CASSYWAGSTDTQYF.

The rearrangement joins TRBV5-4 to TRBJ1-4; TRBD1 might be the D (6 bases). V was trimmed by 0 bases and J by 6 bases, leaving 18 bases between them. Germline values: CDR1 SGHNT, CDR2 YYREEE (reference sequence). This CDR3 has 17 amino acids. CDR3 residues: CASSLAGGGLVDEKLFF. The CDR3 DNA sequence: TGTGCCAGCAGCTTGGCCGGGGGGGGGCTGGTGGATGAAAAACTGTTTTTT.

The chain uses TRBV6-5 and TRBJ2-3, with D possibly TRBD2 on 6 matching bases. The CDR3 loop spans 15 amino acids. The germline CDR1 and CDR2 sequences are MNHEY and SVGAGI. With 4 bases removed from V and 0 bases from J, the gap between germline ends came to 11 bases. The CDR3 DNA is TGTGCCAGCAGTTCCTATAGCGGTAGCACAGATACGCAGTATTTT. This encodes CASSSYSGSTDTQYF.

The genes are TRBV4-1 and TRBJ2-5, with 8 bases that match TRBD2. J was trimmed by 5 bases and V by 4 bases; bases with no gene match: 3. Per germline, CDR1 MGHRA and CDR2 YSYEKL. CDR3 length: 13 amino acids. The CDR3 region has the DNA TGCGCCAGCAGCCCCCGGGGGGGGGAGACCCAGTACTTC. This translates into CASSPRGGETQYF.

V and J are TRBV7-9 and TRBJ1-1; D not resolved. CDR3 length equals 13 residues. V was shortened by 3 bases and J by 10 bases, with 15 bases between the two germline ends. Germline V gene lookup returns CDR1 SEHNR and CDR2 FQNEAQ (reference sequence). CDR3 region: CASSFDPRLGAFF. Here the CDR3 DNA reads TGTGCCAGCAGCTTTGACCCCAGGCTGGGAGCTTTCTTT. The full variable domain, completed using reference TRBV7-9 and TRBJ1-1, is DTGVSQNPRHKITKRGQNVTFRCDPISEHNRLYWYRQTLGQGPEFLTYFQNEAQLEKSRLLSDRFSAERPKGSFSTLEIQRTEQGDSAMYLCASSFDPRLGAFFGQGTRLTVV.

The genes are TRBV9 and TRBJ2-1; 11 bases match TRBD1. With 3 bases clipped from V and 4 bases from J, the junction kept 6 bases outside the gene matches. This CDR3 spans 16 amino acids. The germline V gene has CDR1 SGDLS and CDR2 YYNGEE. As DNA, the CDR3 is TGTGCCAGCAGCGATCCGGGGGACAGGGGGTACAATGAGCAGTTCTTC. Its protein is CASSDPGDRGYNEQFF.

V usage is TRBV9 and J usage is TRBJ2-2; no clear D gene. This CDR3 region has 12 residues. Per the germline V gene, CDR1 is SGDLS and CDR2 is YYNGEE. Trimming removed 4 bases from V and 8 bases from J, with 9 bases in between. CDR3 bases: TGTGCCAGCAGCCCGAGCGTGGGGGAGCTGTTTTTT. Its translation: CASSPSVGELFF.

The genes are TRBV7-9 and TRBJ2-5; 9 bases agree with TRBD1. The J call is doubtful: the DNA matches TRBJ2-7 better. Germline-derived CDR1 and CDR2 are SEHNR and FQNEAQ (reference sequence). CDR3 length: 15 amino acids. The CDR3 region has the DNA TGTGCCAGCAGCCACCCAGGACAGGGGTCCTACGAGCAGTACTTC. Its translation: CASSHPGQGSYEQYF.

The rearrangement uses TRBV9 and TRBJ2-1, with TRBD2 matching 7 bases. V was clipped by 3 bases and J by 4 bases; unmatched bases: 4. Germline lookup yields CDR1 SGDLS and CDR2 YYNGEE. This CDR3 contains 14 residues. The CDR3 nucleotides are TGTGCCAGCAGCGGTAGCGGGCGATACAATGAGCAGTTCTTC. Protein product: CASSGSGRYNEQFF.

This clone was recorded a few times. The V gene is TRBV19, the J gene TRBJ2-7; 9 nucleotides line up with TRBD2. The CDR3 totals 13 residues. CDR1 is LNHDA and CDR2 is SQIVND in the germline V gene (reference sequence). V trimming: 3 bases; J trimming: 8 bases; junction bases outside the gene matches: 5. Here the CDR3 reads CASSIWGTSQQYF. In DNA, the CDR3 is TGTGCCAGTAGTATTTGGGGGACTAGCCAGCAGTACTTC.

The chain uses TRBV15 and TRBJ2-3; D is possibly TRBD1 (6 bases). CDR1 is LNHNV, CDR2 YYDKDF, per germline (reference sequence). Trimming took 0 bases from V and 5 from J, leaving 9 bases between them. The CDR3 runs to 14 residues. DNA of the CDR3: TGTGCCACCAGCAGAGAGGGCAGGGGAGATACGCAGTATTTT. Its protein product is CATSREGRGDTQYF.

The CDR3 loop reads CASSEIGQGARGYTF. CDR3 in DNA: TGTGCCAGCAGTGAAATAGGGCAGGGGGCGCGTGGCTACACCTTC. The chain employs TRBV6-1 and TRBJ1-2, with 8 nucleotides matching TRBD1. This CDR3 contains 15 residues. V trimming: 2 bases; J trimming: 7 bases; junction bases outside the gene matches: 9. The germline CDR1 and CDR2 sequences are MNHNS and SASEGT.

The gene calls are TRBV2 and TRBJ1-2, with D possibly matching TRBD1 (5 bases). The CDR3 is 15 residues long. The germline CDR1 and CDR2 sequences are SNHLY and FYNNEI. Trimming took off 3 bases at V and 2 bases at J, with 13 bases between the two ends. The CDR3 nucleotides are TGTGCCAGCAGTGAGGACAAGGGTAACAACTATGGCTACACCTTC. Residues: CASSEDKGNNYGYTF.

This chain joins TRBV5-4 and TRBJ1-1, with a tentative D call TRBD1 (5 bases). Trimming removed 5 bases from V and 5 bases from J, with 10 bases in between. Germline-derived CDR1 and CDR2 are SGHNT and YYREEE (reference sequence). There are 12 residues in the CDR3. The CDR3 nucleotides read TGTGCCAGCAGTTTTGGGGGGACTGAAGCTTTCTTT. Its protein product is CASSFGGTEAFF.

The V call is TRBV6-6, the J call TRBJ2-3; 8 bases are a match to TRBD1. Germline V gene sequence: CDR1 MNHNY, CDR2 SVGAGI (reference sequence). V trimming: 6 bases; J trimming: 6 bases; junction bases outside the gene matches: 8. The CDR3 runs 14 residues. The CDR3 loop reads CASSLGTGIDTQYF. The CDR3 DNA is TGTGCCAGCAGCCTTGGGACAGGCATCGATACGCAGTATTTT.